These T cell receptor beta chains were read from a single sample in a study of shared clonotypes between healthy human individuals. Here immunoSEQ multiplex PCR was the method, and the copy in TCRdb shows in-frame clones only, minus some. The sample records roughly 1 million clones, approximately 80% being singletons. Sequences were obtained from memory CD4+ T cells from PBMCs. Source of these receptors: a man younger than 30 in good health. Some clones in this sample may be carry-over from other donors' samples. Both conserved end residues are part of each CDR3. The D gene is left open where the match is weak. The size entry is marked missing in some rows and otherwise reads once, few, many or a size class.

TGTGCCAGCAGTTTCCAGACCGGGACAGGGGGCTACGAGCAGTACTTC	CASSFQTGTGGYEQYF	TRBD1	TRBJ2-7	TRBV28	.
TGTGCCAGCAGTTTTACGGGGGCCCCCGGGGAGCTGTTTTTT	CASSFTGAPGELFF	.	TRBJ2-2	TRBV28	.
TGTGCCAGCAGCCCAGGACCCCAGAACACCGGGGAGCTGTTTTTT	CASSPGPQNTGELFF	.	TRBJ2-2	TRBV9	many
TGCGCCAGCCTGAAACAGGGGGGCGTCTACAATGAGCAGTTCTTC	CASLKQGGVYNEQFF	TRBD1	TRBJ2-1	TRBV5-1	.
TGCGCCAGCAGCAGAACACTAGCGGAGCAAGAGACCCAGTACTTC	CASSRTLAEQETQYF	TRBD2	TRBJ2-5	TRBV5-1	.
TGTGCCAGTAACGCACCGGTAGGGCGGCAGAACACTGAAGCTTTCTTT	CASNAPVGRQNTEAFF	.	TRBJ1-1	TRBV19	.
TGTGCCAGTAGCTCAGGGGCGGCCGGCAATCAGCCCCAGCATTTT	CASSSGAAGNQPQHF	.	TRBJ1-5	TRBV19	.
TGTGCCAGCACCCAGGACAACCTCGGAAGCTACACCTTC	CASTQDNLGSYTF	.	TRBJ1-2	TRBV9	.
TGTGCCAGCAGCCGCCTCCTTGAGGGGCAGTACTTC	CASSRLLEGQYF	.	TRBJ2-7	TRBV2	.
TGTGCCAGCTCACCTGATTCAGGGTCTAACCAAGAGACCCAGTACTTC	CASSPDSGSNQETQYF	.	TRBJ2-5	TRBV18	.
TGTGCCAGCAGTGAAGGGTACGACAAAGAGACCCAGTACTTC	CASSEGYDKETQYF	.	TRBJ2-5	TRBV6-1	.
TGCGCCAGCAGCTTGCCCAGCTATGGCTACACCTTC	CASSLPSYGYTF	.	TRBJ1-2	TRBV5-1	.
TGTGCCAGTAGTATCGGGGGAAGCACCGGGGAGCTGTTTTTT	CASSIGGSTGELFF	.	TRBJ2-2	TRBV19	.
TGTGCCAGCAGCACACGGACAGAAGCAGACTATGGCTACACCTTC	CASSTRTEADYGYTF	.	TRBJ1-2	TRBV5-4	.
TGTGCCAGCAGCCCGCCTGCGGCTAGAGAGACCCAGTACTTC	CASSPPAARETQYF	.	TRBJ2-5	TRBV7-9	.
TGTGCCAGCAGCCCTTTAGGGGACTACGAGCAGTACTTC	CASSPLGDYEQYF	.	TRBJ2-7	TRBV5-5	.
TGTGCCAGCAGCCAAAATTTGGGGAACACCGGGGAGCTGTTTTTT	CASSQNLGNTGELFF	.	TRBJ2-2	TRBV14	.
TGCAGCGTTTCGACAGGTCCGGGAACTACTGAAGCTTTCTTT	CSVSTGPGTTEAFF	.	TRBJ1-1	TRBV29-1	many
TGTGCCATCAGTGAGTCGAGGGGTAGATCCCAAGAGACCCAGTACTTC	CAISESRGRSQETQYF	.	TRBJ2-5	TRBV10-3	.
TGTGCCAGCAGCCGGGACGGATCTGGGGCCAACGTCCTGACTTTC	CASSRDGSGANVLTF	.	TRBJ2-6	TRBV7-3	.
TGTGCCAGCAGTGATAATGGAGGGGCTCGCAATCAGCCCCAGCATTTT	CASSDNGGARNQPQHF	.	TRBJ1-5	TRBV27	.
TGTGCCAGCAGCTCTGAGGGAGATCAGCCCCAGCATTTT	CASSSEGDQPQHF	.	TRBJ1-5	TRBV6-1	once
TGCGCCAGCAGCCGACTAGCGGGAGGCTCCGGGAACACAGATACGCAGTATTTT	CASSRLAGGSGNTDTQYF	TRBD2	TRBJ2-3	TRBV4-1	.
TGTGCCAGCTCACCCAGGGCCGGGGAGCTGTTTTTT	CASSPRAGELFF	.	TRBJ2-2	TRBV18	few
TGTGCCAGCAGTGAATCGGTCTATGGCTACACCTTC	CASSESVYGYTF	.	TRBJ1-2	TRBV25-1	.
TGTGCCAGCAGCTCGACTAGGGGGAATGAGCAGTTCTTC	CASSSTRGNEQFF	.	TRBJ2-1	TRBV7-3	.
TGTGCCAGCAGCCAACAGAAGGGGCTGGGTGAAGCTTTCTTT	CASSQQKGLGEAFF	.	TRBJ1-1	TRBV11-1	.
TGTGCCAGCAGTTTATGGAGGGCAGGGCAAGAGACCCAGTACTTC	CASSLWRAGQETQYF	.	TRBJ2-5	TRBV28	.
TGCGCCAGCAGCTTGGAGGGCAGAGAAAGCCAGCCCCAGCATTTT	CASSLEGRESQPQHF	.	TRBJ1-5	TRBV5-1	.
TGTGCCAGCAGTGTACAGGGTGGAACGGCCAAAAACATTCAGTACTTC	CASSVQGGTAKNIQYF	.	TRBJ2-4	TRBV6-1	.
TGCGCCAGCAGCTTCCCCCCCCGGGGGCGGGAGTTAGATACGCAGTATTTT	CASSFPPRGRELDTQYF	.	TRBJ2-3	TRBV5-1	.
TGTGCCAGCAGCTGGGGCGGGACCGAGGATGGCTACACCTTC	CASSWGGTEDGYTF	.	TRBJ1-2	TRBV5-4	.
TGCGCCAGCAACAGTAGGGGGCCGGGCACTGAAGCTTTCTTT	CASNSRGPGTEAFF	TRBD1	TRBJ1-1	TRBV5-1	few
TGTGCCAGCAGCTTAGTCAGGCAGTGGAGCTTGGACTATGGCTACACCTTC	CASSLVRQWSLDYGYTF	.	TRBJ1-2	TRBV7-9	.
TGTGCCAGCAGTTGGCGGCCCTCGGGGGGCACCGGGGAGCTGTTTTTT	CASSWRPSGGTGELFF	TRBD2	TRBJ2-2	TRBV6-5	.
TGTGCCAGCTCACCATGGGGGGCTACCACAGATACGCAGTATTTT	CASSPWGATTDTQYF	.	TRBJ2-3	TRBV18	.
TGTGCCAGCGCCCTTGAGGGGGTTGATTCCTACGAGCAGTACTTC	CASALEGVDSYEQYF	.	TRBJ2-7	TRBV6-1	.
TGCGCCAGCAGCCCGGGTGGGACACAAAACACTGAAGCTTTCTTT	CASSPGGTQNTEAFF	.	TRBJ1-1	TRBV5-1	once
TGCGCCAGCAGCCAAGATGGGCAGGGAAGGGACAATGAGCAGTTCTTC	CASSQDGQGRDNEQFF	.	TRBJ2-1	TRBV4-1	.
TGTGCCAGCAGTTTAGGCGGCAGACAAGAGACCCAGTACTTC	CASSLGGRQETQYF	.	TRBJ2-5	TRBV28	few
TGTGCCAGCAGCCAAAACAAGGATACGCAGTATTTT	CASSQNKDTQYF	.	TRBJ2-3	TRBV7-2	once
TGTGCCAGCATCGCGGGATGGTATGGCACAGATACGCAGTATTTT	CASIAGWYGTDTQYF	.	TRBJ2-3	TRBV2	.
TGTGCCAGCAGCACACCCTCGGCGGCTGAAAAACTGTTTTTT	CASSTPSAAEKLFF	.	TRBJ1-4	TRBV6-1	.
TGTGCCTGCCGGAGGGGGGTTTCTAGCACAGATACGCAGTATTTT	CACRRGVSSTDTQYF	.	TRBJ2-3	TRBV27	few
TGTGCCAGCAGTTTCAGGGGGCGCGGGCCGGGTGGCTACACCTTC	CASSFRGRGPGGYTF	TRBD1	TRBJ1-2	TRBV9	many
TGCGCCAGCAGGTTGACAAGGGACTATGGCTACACCTTC	CASRLTRDYGYTF	.	TRBJ1-2	TRBV5-1	.
TGTGCCAGCAGTGATCGGCGGGCACAAGAGACCCAGTACTTC	CASSDRRAQETQYF	.	TRBJ2-5	TRBV2	once
TGCGCCAGCAGCCGGGACACCCGCCCCTACGAGCAGTACTTC	CASSRDTRPYEQYF	.	TRBJ2-7	TRBV5-1	.
TGTGCCTGGAGTTATCGGCGTGGACTGTTTTTT	CAWSYRRGLFF	.	TRBJ1-4	TRBV30	once
TGTGCCTGGAGTGTAGCAGGGGGCACCGGGGAGCTGTTTTTT	CAWSVAGGTGELFF	TRBD1	TRBJ2-2	TRBV30	.